Presented here are 8 T cell receptor beta chains from one specimen sequenced in a study of shared clonotypes between healthy human individuals. Libraries were prepared by immunoSEQ multiplex PCR; TCRdb keeps only in-frame clonotypes and omits some of them. The table includes about 2.4 million clones, 90% to 95% detected once. Sequencing used naive CD4+ T cells from PBMCs. This sample's subset: CD45RA+ positively selected. The receptors derive from a man in his late teens or twenties in good health. Some clones in this sample may be carry-over from other donors' samples.

The chain is built from TRBV30 and TRBJ2-2, with 8 bases that match TRBD2. The CDR3 spans 15 residues. Germline V gene lookup returns CDR1 GTSNPN and CDR2 SVGIG (reference sequence). V lost 4 bases and J lost 6; bases outside the gene matches: 10. The CDR3 protein is CAWTPVGRVAGELFF. In DNA, the CDR3 is TGTGCCTGGACTCCTGTCGGGAGGGTCGCCGGGGAGCTGTTTTTT.

V usage is TRBV9 and J usage is TRBJ2-3; TRBD2 matches 9 bases. This CDR3 contains 15 residues. Trimming at V came to 7 bases and at J to 4 bases, leaving 10 bases not matched to a gene. The germline V gene encodes CDR1 SGDLS and CDR2 YYNGEE. The CDR3 sequence is CASGRLAAPSDTQYF. The DNA for the CDR3 is TGTGCCAGCGGACGACTAGCGGCTCCGTCAGATACGCAGTATTTT.

This chain links TRBV18 with TRBJ1-3; TRBD1 matches at 7 bases. The CDR3 totals 13 residues. After removal of 4 bases from V and 8 bases from J, the junction contained 5 bases not matched to a gene. Germline V gives CDR1 KGHSH, CDR2 LQKENI. For the CDR3, the DNA is TGTGCCAGCTCACGACAGGGAGGGGACACCATATATTTT. Protein: CASSRQGGDTIYF.

This chain links TRBV2 with TRBJ1-5; 9 nucleotides agree with TRBD1. The V gene end was trimmed by 7 bases and the J gene end by 6 bases; junction bases not matched to a gene: 4. The CDR3 runs to 13 residues. Germline CDR1 and CDR2: SNHLY and FYNNEI. CDR3 loop: CASKTGGGQPQHF. For the CDR3, the DNA is TGTGCCAGCAAGACAGGGGGAGGTCAGCCCCAGCATTTT.

The chain links TRBV2 to TRBJ1-1; a weak D match, TRBD1 (6 bases). This CDR3 spans 15 amino acids. Trimming left V 6 bases short and J 0 bases short, with 14 bases between. Per the germline V gene, CDR1 is SNHLY and CDR2 is FYNNEI. The CDR3 DNA sequence: TGTGCCAGCAGCGGACCGGGGGGCATGAACACTGAAGCTTTCTTT. As protein: CASSGPGGMNTEAFF.

The gene calls are TRBV25-1 and TRBJ2-3, with TRBD2 matching over 13 bases. CDR3 length: 18 amino acids. Germline-derived CDR1 and CDR2 are MGHDK and SYGVNS. V dropped 4 bases and J dropped 4; count of bases not matched to a gene: 11. The CDR3 region is CASSVGLGTSGISDTQYF. For the CDR3, the DNA is TGTGCCAGCAGTGTTGGGCTGGGGACTAGCGGGATCTCAGATACGCAGTATTTT.

V and J are TRBV7-2 and TRBJ2-5; D ambiguous. The CDR3 length is 14 residues. Germline CDR1 is SGHTA and CDR2 is FQGNSA. V gave up 4 bases and J gave up 1 base, with 10 bases separating them. This chain's CDR3 is CASSYPGVQETQYF. DNA of the CDR3: TGTGCCAGCAGCTACCCGGGCGTCCAAGAGACCCAGTACTTC.

The rearrangement joins TRBV19 to TRBJ1-1, with D hard to call. V was clipped by 1 base and J by 3 bases, with 9 bases between them. CDR1 LNHDA and CDR2 SQIVND come from the germline V gene (reference sequence). The CDR3 length is 14 residues. DNA of the CDR3: TGTGCCAGTAGTATAGTGGCCGCCGACACTGAAGCTTTCTTT. Protein sequence: CASSIVAADTEAFF.